These T cell receptor beta chains were read from a single sample in a study of early T cells in non-severe SARS-CoV-2 infection. TCRdb ran MiXCR on the 5' RACE reads and lists one entry per CDR3 protein. The table has some 59,000 distinct CDR3 sequences, 10% seen once. Sequenced material: whole blood. Source of these receptors: an adult who was a healthcare worker with PCR-confirmed SARS-CoV-2 infection or an uninfected control (not recorded which). The CDR3 runs from the conserved cysteine through the conserved F or W. A D gene is named only where the DNA matches it firmly. Clone size appears in some rows only: once, few, many, or a class for an expanded clone.

D: NA; V: TRBV20-1; J: TRBJ1-3; size: many; CDR3: CSARAQGPGNTIYF; DNA: TGCAGTGCTAGGGCCCAGGGCCCTGGAAACACCATATATTTT
D: NA; V: TRBV5-1; J: TRBJ1-1; size: many; CDR3: CASSLAQTNTEAFF; DNA: TGCGCCAGCAGCTTGGCACAGACGAACACTGAAGCTTTCTTT
D: TRBD2; V: TRBV7-2; J: TRBJ2-5; size: many; CDR3: CASSPSGGPSETQYF; DNA: TGTGCCAGCAGCCCTAGCGGGGGCCCCTCGGAGACCCAGTACTTC
D: NA; V: TRBV3-1; J: TRBJ1-2; size: NA; CDR3: CASSSIAAGDYGYTF; DNA: TGTGCCAGCAGCAGCATCGCTGCAGGGGACTATGGCTACACCTTC
D: NA; V: TRBV18; J: TRBJ2-7; size: NA; CDR3: CASSSTLTYEQYF; DNA: TGTGCCAGCTCATCGACACTTACCTACGAGCAGTACTTC
D: TRBD2; V: TRBV19; J: TRBJ2-3; size: many; CDR3: CASSPRLAGHTDTQYF; DNA: TGTGCCAGTAGTCCCCGACTAGCGGGGCACACAGATACGCAGTATTTT
D: NA; V: TRBV5-1; J: TRBJ2-7; size: many; CDR3: CASSQGRLYEQYF; DNA: TGCGCCAGCAGCCAGGGACGGCTATACGAGCAGTACTTC
D: TRBD1; V: TRBV7-2; J: TRBJ2-5; size: many; CDR3: CASSRDRGPETQYF; DNA: TGTGCCAGCAGCCGGGACAGGGGGCCAGAGACCCAGTACTTC
D: NA; V: TRBV5-4; J: TRBJ2-3; size: few; CDR3: CAVREGGTQTPDTQYF; DNA: TGTGCCGTCCGCGAGGGGGGGACTCAGACCCCAGATACGCAGTATTTT
D: NA; V: TRBV4-3; J: TRBJ2-1; size: few; CDR3: CASSQEGPYNEQFF; DNA: TGCGCCAGCAGCCAAGAGGGGCCCTACAATGAGCAGTTCTTC
D: TRBD1; V: TRBV6-6; J: TRBJ1-4; size: NA; CDR3: CASRQGSEKLFF; DNA: TGTGCCAGTCGACAGGGATCTGAAAAACTGTTTTTT
D: NA; V: TRBV21-1; J: TRBJ2-1; size: NA; CDR3: CASSKEGTGDFDEQFF; DNA: TGTGCCAGCAGCAAAGAGGGGACAGGGGATTTCGATGAGCAGTTCTTC
D: NA; V: TRBV29-1; J: TRBJ2-5; size: NA; CDR3: CSVVGTQETQYF; DNA: TGCAGCGTTGTAGGAACCCAAGAGACCCAGTACTTC
D: TRBD2; V: TRBV5-5; J: TRBJ2-7; size: many; CDR3: CASSLGQGRIAGGREQYF; DNA: TGTGCCAGCAGCTTGGGGCAGGGCCGGATAGCGGGAGGGCGCGAGCAGTACTTC
D: NA; V: TRBV5-5; J: TRBJ2-1; size: many; CDR3: CASEGKSDEQFF; DNA: TGTGCCAGCGAGGGGAAGTCGGATGAGCAGTTCTTC
D: NA; V: TRBV6-5; J: TRBJ1-4; size: many; CDR3: CASSYLGGREKLFF; DNA: TGTGCCAGCAGTTACCTGGGGGGCCGTGAAAAACTGTTTTTT
D: NA; V: TRBV5-8; J: TRBJ2-5; size: few; CDR3: CASSFTGTQYF; DNA: TGTGCCAGCAGCTTTACTGGGACCCAGTACTTC
D: NA; V: TRBV6-2/TRBV6-3; J: TRBJ2-2; size: NA; CDR3: CASGRGYGELFF; DNA: TGTGCCAGCGGCCGAGGGTACGGGGAGCTGTTTTTT
D: NA; V: TRBV11-2; J: TRBJ1-5; size: many; CDR3: CASSPPGNHRYHSNQPQHF; DNA: TGTGCCAGCAGCCCGCCCGGCAATCACAGATACCATAGCAATCAGCCCCAGCATTTT
D: NA; V: TRBV28; J: TRBJ1-2; size: many; CDR3: CASSAKPGYTF; DNA: TGTGCCAGCAGCGCAAAACCTGGCTACACCTTC
D: NA; V: TRBV5-4; J: TRBJ2-5; size: few; CDR3: CASSLEAGETQYF; DNA: TGTGCCAGCAGCTTGGAAGCGGGCGAGACCCAGTACTTC
D: TRBD2; V: TRBV5-1; J: TRBJ2-1; size: NA; CDR3: CASSLAKAGVHNEQFF; DNA: TGCGCCAGCAGCTTGGCCAAAGCGGGAGTCCACAATGAGCAGTTCTTC
D: TRBD2; V: TRBV20-1; J: TRBJ2-5; size: many; CDR3: CSARSGQSQETQYF; DNA: TGCAGTGCTCGTAGCGGGCAGAGCCAAGAGACCCAGTACTTC
D: NA; V: TRBV7-8; J: TRBJ1-2; size: many; CDR3: CASSWGHRDYGYTF; DNA: TGTGCCAGCAGCTGGGGCCACCGAGACTATGGCTACACCTTC
D: TRBD1; V: TRBV7-9; J: TRBJ1-2; size: many; CDR3: CASSPISVRGRSGYTF; DNA: TGTGCCAGCAGCCCCATCTCGGTCAGGGGGCGCAGCGGCTACACCTTC
D: TRBD2; V: TRBV14; J: TRBJ2-1; size: many; CDR3: CASSDRGRGDNEQFF; DNA: TGTGCCAGCAGCGACAGAGGGAGGGGTGACAATGAGCAGTTCTTC
D: TRBD1; V: TRBV4-1; J: TRBJ1-6; size: NA; CDR3: CASSPLGGRLLGSPLHF; DNA: TGCGCCAGCAGCCCCTTAGGGGGCCGTCTCCTTGGTTCACCCCTCCACTTT
D: NA; V: TRBV29-1; J: TRBJ2-1; size: NA; CDR3: CSVEGYNEQFF; DNA: TGCAGCGTTGAAGGATACAATGAGCAGTTCTTC
D: NA; V: TRBV3-1; J: TRBJ2-5; size: NA; CDR3: CASSQRRTQETQYF; DNA: TGTGCCAGCAGCCAAAGAAGGACTCAGGAGACCCAGTACTTC
D: NA; V: TRBV19; J: TRBJ1-2; size: many; CDR3: CASSIQGNYGYTF; DNA: TGTGCCAGTAGTATCCAGGGGAACTATGGCTACACCTTC
D: NA; V: TRBV3-1; J: TRBJ2-5; size: many; CDR3: CASSQVLIQETQYF; DNA: TGTGCCAGCAGCCAAGTGCTAATCCAAGAGACCCAGTACTTC
D: NA; V: TRBV12-3/TRBV12-4; J: TRBJ2-3; size: few; CDR3: CASSFSANTQYF; DNA: TGTGCCAGCAGTTTCAGTGCGAATACGCAGTATTTT
D: TRBD1; V: TRBV29-1; J: TRBJ2-1; size: many; CDR3: CSVAPGTGGDEQFF; DNA: TGCAGCGTTGCCCCCGGGACAGGGGGCGATGAGCAGTTCTTC
D: TRBD1; V: TRBV9; J: TRBJ1-2; size: NA; CDR3: CASSPQSTGGYGYTF; DNA: TGTGCCAGCAGCCCCCAGTCGACAGGGGGCTATGGCTACACCTTC
D: TRBD1; V: TRBV7-9; J: TRBJ2-1; size: many; CDR3: CASSIDRGEQFF; DNA: TGTGCCAGCAGCATTGACAGGGGGGAGCAGTTCTTC
D: NA; V: TRBV20-1; J: TRBJ1-3; size: many; CDR3: CSALSRSGNTIYF; DNA: TGCAGTGCCCTCAGCCGCTCTGGAAACACCATATATTTT
D: TRBD2; V: TRBV18; J: TRBJ2-5; size: NA; CDR3: CASSERTSRQETQYF; DNA: TGTGCCAGCTCCGAGAGGACTAGCAGACAAGAGACCCAGTACTTC
D: TRBD1; V: TRBV7-6; J: TRBJ2-7; size: NA; CDR3: CASTPGQGVLEQYF; DNA: TGTGCCAGCACCCCGGGACAGGGGGTTTTGGAGCAGTACTTC
D: NA; V: TRBV29-1; J: TRBJ1-5; size: many; CDR3: CSVVIAGRGNQPQHF; DNA: TGCAGCGTTGTAATCGCAGGAAGGGGCAATCAGCCCCAGCATTTT
D: NA; V: TRBV6-5; J: TRBJ1-6; size: few; CDR3: CASSYDSSSNSPLHF; DNA: TGTGCCAGCAGTTACGACAGTTCCAGTAATTCACCCCTCCACTTT
D: NA; V: TRBV11-2; J: TRBJ2-7; size: few; CDR3: CASSLSRGNEQYF; DNA: TGTGCCAGCAGCTTGTCCAGGGGTAACGAGCAGTACTTC
D: TRBD2; V: TRBV12-3/TRBV12-4; J: TRBJ2-1; size: few; CDR3: CASRQLAGGQDEQFF; DNA: TGTGCCAGCAGACAGCTAGCGGGGGGGCAGGATGAGCAGTTCTTC
D: TRBD2; V: TRBV29-1; J: TRBJ2-5; size: many; CDR3: CSVSSGGQETQYF; DNA: TGCAGCGTGTCTAGCGGGGGGCAAGAGACCCAGTACTTC
D: NA; V: TRBV6-5; J: TRBJ1-1; size: many; CDR3: CASSYLRTGRAAFF; DNA: TGTGCCAGCAGTTACTTACGGACCGGTCGGGCAGCTTTCTTT
D: NA; V: TRBV7-2; J: TRBJ1-1; size: NA; CDR3: CASSSAMTALWKAFF; DNA: TGTGCCAGCAGCTCCGCCATGACAGCCCTCTGGAAAGCTTTCTTT
D: NA; V: TRBV20-1; J: TRBJ2-3; size: many; CDR3: CSARAIPLGTDTQYF; DNA: TGCAGTGCTAGGGCCATCCCACTAGGCACAGATACGCAGTATTTT
D: TRBD2; V: TRBV10-3; J: TRBJ2-5; size: many; CDR3: CATSVGALAGGETQYF; DNA: TGTGCCACATCGGTCGGGGCTCTAGCGGGAGGAGAGACCCAGTACTTC
D: NA; V: TRBV13; J: TRBJ2-7; size: many; CDR3: CASSLSIQPEQYF; DNA: TGTGCCAGCAGCTTATCGATCCAGCCCGAGCAGTACTTC
D: TRBD2; V: TRBV6-2/TRBV6-3; J: TRBJ2-7; size: once; CDR3: CASSSLTSGAWEQYF; DNA: TGTGCCAGCAGTTCCCTTACTAGCGGGGCCTGGGAGCAGTACTTC
D: TRBD2; V: TRBV6-5; J: TRBJ2-5; size: NA; CDR3: CASSYSPGGETQYF; DNA: TGTGCCAGCAGTTACTCCCCCGGGGGGGAGACCCAGTACTTC
D: NA; V: TRBV5-1; J: TRBJ1-1; size: NA; CDR3: CASSLTGPPNTEAFF; DNA: TGCGCCAGCAGCTTGACGGGGCCGCCGAACACTGAAGCTTTCTTT
D: NA; V: TRBV5-1; J: TRBJ1-1; size: many; CDR3: CASSARAYRNTEAFF; DNA: TGCGCCAGCAGCGCGCGCGCGTACAGGAACACTGAAGCTTTCTTT
D: NA; V: TRBV9; J: TRBJ2-7; size: NA; CDR3: CASSVGQENYEQYF; DNA: TGTGCCAGCAGCGTAGGCCAGGAAAACTACGAGCAGTACTTC
D: NA; V: TRBV6-1; J: TRBJ1-6; size: many; CDR3: CASSEAQDNSPLHF; DNA: TGTGCCAGCAGTGAAGCACAGGACAATTCACCCCTCCACTTT
D: TRBD2; V: TRBV29-1; J: TRBJ2-2; size: few; CDR3: CSVAAGGANTGELFF; DNA: TGCAGCGTTGCTGCGGGGGGGGCGAACACCGGGGAGCTGTTTTTT